Listed below are T cell receptor beta chains from one sample, sequenced in a study of monozygotic twins with inflammatory bowel disease. Following a re-call of the 5' RACE reads, TCRdb has one entry per CDR3 protein and lacks DNA. This sample's table reports around 370,000 distinct CDR3 sequences. Input material: blood. The receptors come from a human donor with ulcerative colitis or Crohn's disease, or a healthy co-twin of an affected twin (not recorded which). Each CDR3 is given with its conserved first and last residue.

j_call | v_call | cdr3_aa
TRBJ1-5 | TRBV28 | CASSRGLGQPQHF
TRBJ1-5 | TRBV7-6 | CASSLDVGQGNQPQHF
TRBJ1-1 | TRBV5-1 | CASSGGQGANTEAFF
TRBJ2-7 | TRBV5-1 | CASSFSSGSSYEQYF
TRBJ2-7 | TRBV5-1 | CASSDWTGLYEQYF
TRBJ2-1 | TRBV6-5 | CASSYQGLAGGGDEQFF
TRBJ2-6 | TRBV27 | CASRRFSGANVLTF
TRBJ1-1 | TRBV7-3 | CASSQTTGSNTEAFF
TRBJ2-2 | TRBV27 | CASSQGSGVDETGELFF
TRBJ1-2 | TRBV11-2 | CASSLVGGLGGYTF
TRBJ2-3 | TRBV6-5 | CASSYWGGLADTQYF
TRBJ1-5 | TRBV7-2 | CASSLTHYHNQPQHF
TRBJ1-4 | TRBV4-3 | CANSHGQFNEKLFF
TRBJ2-5 | TRBV5-4 | CASRPGTGAEEETQYF
TRBJ2-3 | TRBV7-9 | CASSLGTSGGTTDTQYF
TRBJ2-7 | TRBV28 | CASSSYTRSSYEQYF
TRBJ2-1 | TRBV6-2/TRBV6-3 | CASSHRTYIINNEQFF
TRBJ2-3 | TRBV12-3/TRBV12-4 | CASSLASGGPDTQYF
TRBJ1-2 | TRBV7-3 | CASSLHPSDRGHGYAF
TRBJ2-7 | TRBV6-2/TRBV6-3 | CASSYPREGSYEQYF
TRBJ2-3 | TRBV12-3/TRBV12-4 | CASSPSGAKLDTQYF
TRBJ2-2 | TRBV19 | CARWTSGLPGELFF
TRBJ2-7 | TRBV6-2/TRBV6-3 | CASSYFTESRYF
TRBJ2-3 | TRBV10-2 | CASSESGFPASTDTQYF
TRBJ2-6 | TRBV19 | CASSRGTGRSGANVLTF
TRBJ1-6 | TRBV7-9 | CASSLDSRGLNSPLHF
TRBJ1-1 | TRBV12-3/TRBV12-4 | CASTGQVGTEAFF
TRBJ2-3 | TRBV12-3/TRBV12-4 | CASSPGLAGGSTDTQYF
TRBJ2-7 | TRBV24-1 | CATSDFFDRAKHRLSPFYEQYF
TRBJ2-1 | TRBV4-1 | CASSRGTSGGHAYNEQFF
TRBJ2-3 | TRBV18 | CASSPPGPLRDTQYF
TRBJ2-1 | TRBV7-9 | CASSPPGLGDEQFF